A single sample is the source of the 32 T cell receptor beta chains below, sequenced in a study of blood T cells in healthy people across ages. Combining a sample-barcoded 5' primer with a J-beta primer mix, a second PCR ran for about 7 to 11 cycles. TCRdb passed the 5' RACE reads through MiXCR, listing each CDR3 protein once. Counted here are around 700,000 distinct CDR3 sequences, roughly 25% occurring once; the ten biggest clones make up more than 8%. The same data also went into a second study, on T cells of mothers and their children.

The sample was blood. Every receptor here comes from a boy aged 5-17 years in good health.

J is TRBJ2-1 and V is TRBV4-1, with 12 bases fitting TRBD2. The CDR3 length is 17 residues. CDR1 is MGHRA, CDR2 YSYEKL, per germline. Trimming took 3 bases from V and 5 from J; bases not matched to a gene: 8. CDR3 sequence reads: CASSQGPSSGRDNEQFF. CDR3 in DNA: TGCGCCAGCAGCCAGGGCCCCTCTAGCGGGAGGGACAATGAGCAGTTCTTC.

This chain uses TRBV27 with TRBJ2-7; unclear D gene. Trimming removed 5 bases from V and 1 base from J, with 12 bases in between. Germline CDR1 and CDR2: MNHEY and SMNVEV (reference sequence). CDR3 length equals 14 residues. The CDR3 DNA sequence: TGTGCCAGCAGTCCCTACGTAACTTCCTACGAGCAGTACTTC. It encodes CASSPYVTSYEQYF.

The rearrangement joins TRBV2 to TRBJ2-5, with 9 bases fitting TRBD2. With 0 bases clipped from V and 0 bases from J, the junction kept 2 bases outside the gene matches. This CDR3 is 16 amino acids long. Germline V gene lookup returns CDR1 SNHLY and CDR2 FYNNEI. CDR3 amino acids: CASSEARGGDQETQYF. DNA for the CDR3: TGTGCCAGCAGTGAAGCGCGGGGGGGAGACCAAGAGACCCAGTACTTC. Looking up the rest from reference TRBV2 and TRBJ2-5 gives the full variable domain: EPEVTQTPSHQVTQMGQEVILRCVPISNHLYFYWYRQILGQKVEFLVSFYNNEISEKSEIFDDQFSVERPDGSNFTLKIRSTKLEDSAMYFCASSEARGGDQETQYFGPGTRLLVL.

The table lists this clonotype with a few counts. The gene calls are TRBV11-2 and TRBJ2-5; D not certain. V was pared by 6 bases and J by 1 base, with 15 bases between. The CDR3 spans 15 residues. In germline, CDR1 is SGHAT, CDR2 FQNNGV. The CDR3 DNA is TGTGCCAGCAGTCAACCTAGGATTATCCAAGAGACCCAGTACTTC. Translated, it gives CASSQPRIIQETQYF.

The chain recombines TRBV7-8 with TRBJ2-3; 8 positions match TRBD2. V trimming: 0 bases; J trimming: 6 bases; junction bases outside the gene matches: 20. The CDR3 runs to 20 residues. Germline lookup yields CDR1 SGHVS and CDR2 FQNEAQ. The CDR3 spells CASSLAPSGLRIPVRDTQYF. CDR3 DNA: TGTGCCAGCAGCTTAGCTCCTAGCGGGCTCCGTATTCCCGTTCGGGATACGCAGTATTTT.

In the case of this clonotype: Relative to the germline gene, one junction end is altered; a read error may explain this. The CDR3 reads CASRFGNLDETQYF. As DNA, the CDR3 is TGCGCCAGCCGCTTCGGGAACCTAGATGAGACCCAGTACTTC. This chain uses TRBV5-1 with TRBJ2-5; the D gene is possibly TRBD2 (5 bases). The CDR3 contains 14 residues. Germline values: CDR1 SGHRS, CDR2 YFSETQ.

The chain uses TRBV24-1 and TRBJ2-1, with D hard to call. CDR3 length: 15 residues. CDR1 and CDR2 from the germline V gene are KGHDR and SFDVKD. V lost 3 bases to trimming and J lost 3 bases, with 11 bases between them. CDR3 protein: CATSDAGSIYNEQFF. The CDR3 region has the DNA TGTGCCACCAGTGATGCCGGATCTATCTACAATGAGCAGTTCTTC.

J is TRBJ2-3 and V is TRBV20-1, with 13 positions matching TRBD2. V lost 5 bases to trimming and J lost 5 bases; unmatched junction nucleotides: 7. Germline values: CDR1 DFQATT, CDR2 SNEGSKA (reference sequence). The CDR3 extends over 15 amino acids. The CDR3 reads CSALSTSGRRDTQYF. Written as DNA, the CDR3 is TGCAGTGCTTTATCGACTAGCGGGAGGAGAGATACGCAGTATTTT.

This clonotype has only a few counts. V and J are TRBV7-2 and TRBJ2-5; TRBD2 agrees at 13 bases. V shed 6 bases and J 0 bases; nucleotides not matched to a gene: 7. The CDR3 extends over 17 amino acids. Germline CDR1 and CDR2: SGHTA and FQGNSA. For the CDR3, the DNA is TGTGCCAGCAGGGGACTAGCGGGGACCACGTACCAAGAGACCCAGTACTTC. As protein: CASRGLAGTTYQETQYF.

The chain uses TRBV29-1 and TRBJ2-7, with D possibly matching TRBD1 (5 bases). Per the germline V gene, CDR1 is SQVTM and CDR2 is ANQGSEA. The V gene lost 4 bases and the J gene lost 3 bases, with 13 bases spanning the gap. This CDR3 region has 13 residues. CDR3 region: CSVASGPLYEQYF. The CDR3 DNA is TGCAGCGTTGCCTCAGGGCCGCTCTACGAGCAGTACTTC.

J is TRBJ2-4 and V is TRBV20-1, with TRBD2 identical over 7 bases. J was trimmed by 8 bases and V by 2 bases; bases with no gene match: 6. The germline CDR1 and CDR2 sequences are DFQATT and SNEGSKA (reference sequence). The CDR3 has 13 residues. CDR3 in amino acids: CSARLRGSYIQYF. The CDR3, as DNA: TGCAGTGCTAGACTTCGCGGGAGTTACATTCAGTACTTC.

This clonotype was picked up a small number of times. This chain joins TRBV28 and TRBJ1-5; 9 nucleotides agree with TRBD1. CDR1 is MDHEN and CDR2 is SYDVKM in the germline V gene. Trimming took 6 bases from V and 6 from J; bases not matched to a gene: 6. The CDR3 length is 14 residues. CDR3 coding DNA: TGTGCCAGCAGGGTACAGGGGGCGGGTCAGCCCCAGCATTTT. It yields the protein CASRVQGAGQPQHF.

The rearrangement uses TRBV7-2 and TRBJ2-1; 8 bases line up with TRBD2. Per germline, CDR1 SGHTA and CDR2 FQGNSA. The CDR3 runs 12 residues. Trimming took 1 base from V and 15 from J; bases not matched to a gene: 5. The DNA of the CDR3 is TGTGCCAGCAGCTTAGAGGGACTAGATCCGTTCTTC. Translating it yields CASSLEGLDPFF.

J is TRBJ1-4 and V is TRBV12-3 or TRBV12-4; D call uncertain. The CDR3 length is 13 residues. The V end was cut by 6 bases, the J end by 8 bases, with 13 bases between. CDR3 in amino acids: CASSPGFEEKLFF. The CDR3 DNA is TGTGCCAGCAGCCCGGGATTTGAGGAAAAACTGTTTTTT.

This chain uses TRBV29-1 with TRBJ1-2; a possible D gene is TRBD1 (6 bases). Between the trimmed V and J ends, which lost 4 bases and 4 bases, there was a span of 10 bases. The CDR3 runs 12 residues. Germline V gene sequence: CDR1 SQVTM, CDR2 ANQGSEA. The CDR3 nucleotides read TGCAGCGTTGTTCAGGGGACCTATGGCTACACCTTC. Translating gives CSVVQGTYGYTF.

In this sample, this clonotype turned up a few times. The chain uses TRBV24-1 and TRBJ2-2; the match to TRBD1 covers 8 bases. There are 16 residues in the CDR3. Trimming took 4 bases from V and 1 from J; bases not matched to a gene: 4. Germline assignment: CDR1 KGHDR and CDR2 SFDVKD. The CDR3 coding sequence is TGTGCCACCAGTGACTACGGACAGGGGAACACCGGGGAGCTGTTTTTT. Translation gives CATSDYGQGNTGELFF.

There are a few counts of this clonotype. J is TRBJ2-1 and V is TRBV29-1; TRBD1 agrees at 10 bases. The CDR3 runs 15 residues. Germline-derived CDR1 and CDR2 are SQVTM and ANQGSEA. V lost 1 base to trimming and J lost 2 bases; unmatched junction nucleotides: 2. In DNA form, the CDR3 reads TGCAGCGTTGAAGGGGACAGGGGACCCTACAATGAGCAGTTCTTC. The encoded protein is CSVEGDRGPYNEQFF.

The chain uses TRBV20-1 and TRBJ2-3; 8 bases are a match to TRBD1. Germline values: CDR1 DFQATT, CDR2 SNEGSKA (reference sequence). The CDR3 extends over 15 amino acids. J gave up 0 bases and V 3 bases, and 5 bases lay outside the gene matches. CDR3 loop: CSASRGQVSTDTQYF. The DNA for the CDR3 is TGCAGTGCTAGTAGGGGACAGGTTAGCACAGATACGCAGTATTTT.

The chain employs TRBV29-1 and TRBJ2-1; TRBD2 agrees at 10 bases. V lost 5 bases to trimming and J lost 6 bases; unmatched junction nucleotides: 10. Looked up from germline, CDR1 is SQVTM and CDR2 is ANQGSEA. This CDR3 contains 15 residues. The CDR3 region is CSVPHGLAVFNEQFF. The CDR3 DNA sequence: TGCAGCGTTCCACACGGACTAGCGGTTTTCAATGAGCAGTTCTTC.

The chain links TRBV12-3 or TRBV12-4 to TRBJ2-5; 13 bases are a match to TRBD2. V lost 5 bases, J lost 4 bases, and 7 bases stayed unmatched. The length of the CDR3 is 16 residues. This CDR3 reads CASSQTSGRPGETQYF. CDR3 DNA sequence: TGTGCCAGCAGTCAGACTAGCGGGAGGCCAGGAGAGACCCAGTACTTC.

This clonotype was picked up a small number of times. The V and J genes are TRBV7-2 and TRBJ2-7; either TRBD1 or TRBD2 may supply D (5 bases each). Germline CDR1 and CDR2: SGHTA and FQGNSA. The CDR3 runs to 14 residues. Trimming left V 3 bases short and J 3 bases short, with 12 bases between. The CDR3, as DNA: TGTGCCAGCAGCTTTTCCCGGGACCTCTACGAGCAGTACTTC. This translates into CASSFSRDLYEQYF.

The chain joins TRBV6-6 to TRBJ2-3; no clear D gene. CDR1 MNHNY and CDR2 SVGAGI come from the germline V gene (reference sequence). The V end lost 2 bases, the J end lost 0 bases, and 6 bases lay between the germline ends. This CDR3 contains 14 residues. The CDR3 DNA follows: TGTGCCAGCAGTTACGCTGAGAGCACAGATACGCAGTATTTT. Protein: CASSYAESTDTQYF.

This clonotype occurred a few times. V and J are TRBV7-9 and TRBJ2-5; no firm D call. The germline V and J ends were trimmed by 1 base and 11 bases, with 14 bases remaining between them. This CDR3 has 13 amino acids. The germline gives CDR1 SEHNR, CDR2 FQNEAQ (reference sequence). The CDR3 DNA reads TGTGCCAGCAGCTTAGGGCTCCTCTTGGAGCAGTACTTC. It translates to CASSLGLLLEQYF.

The table lists this clonotype with many counts. This chain uses TRBV5-1 with TRBJ1-4, with no clear D. The V gene's germline CDR1 is SGHRS and CDR2 YFSETQ. CDR3 length: 14 amino acids. Trimming took 4 bases from V and 8 from J, leaving 15 bases between them. CDR3 sequence reads: CASSKAGVGEKLFF. The CDR3 nucleotides read TGCGCCAGCAGCAAAGCCGGGGTTGGAGAAAAACTGTTTTTT.

This clonotype has just a few counts. The chain joins TRBV13 to TRBJ2-3; D call uncertain. The germline V gene has CDR1 PRHDT and CDR2 FYEKMQ (reference sequence). Trimming removed 3 bases from V and 2 bases from J, with 6 bases in between. This CDR3 is 13 amino acids long. DNA of the CDR3: TGTGCCAGCAGCTTTACTGTCACAGATACGCAGTATTTT. Translating it yields CASSFTVTDTQYF.

This clonotype occurred a few times. The chain combines TRBV20-1 with TRBJ2-1; maybe TRBD2 (5 bases). The CDR3 sequence is 16 residues long. The V end lost 5 bases, the J end lost 4 bases, and 21 bases lay between the germline ends. The germline V gene has CDR1 DFQATT and CDR2 SNEGSKA (reference sequence). CDR3 residues: CSAPHGEVGGYNEQFF. The CDR3 DNA follows: TGCAGTGCTCCCCACGGAGAGGTCGGAGGATACAATGAGCAGTTCTTC.

This clonotype has more than one count but fewer than ten. The V and J genes are TRBV7-6 and TRBJ1-4, with TRBD1 as a possible D gene (6 bases). V shed 2 bases and J shed 4 bases, with 11 bases lying between them. CDR3 size: 15 residues. Germline assignment: CDR1 SGHVS and CDR2 FNYEAQ. CDR3 nucleotides: TGTGCCAGCAGCTTACAAACAGGGAATAATGAAAAACTGTTTTTT. Translating gives CASSLQTGNNEKLFF.

The V call is TRBV5-1, the J call TRBJ1-1; 10 bases fit TRBD1. Germline V gene sequence: CDR1 SGHRS, CDR2 YFSETQ. The trim removed 5 bases at V and 1 base at J, leaving 5 bases unmatched. CDR3 size: 15 residues. The CDR3 is CASRTGGLENTEAFF. The CDR3 coding sequence is TGCGCCAGCAGGACAGGGGGCCTCGAGAACACTGAAGCTTTCTTT. The whole variable domain, filled in from reference TRBV5-1 and TRBJ1-1, reads KAGVTQTPRYLIKTRGQQVTLSCSPISGHRSVSWYQQTPGQGLQFLFEYFSETQRNKGNFPGRFSGRQFSNSRSEMNVSTLELGDSALYLCASRTGGLENTEAFFGQGTRLTVV.

The CDR3 DNA sequence: TGTGCCAGCAGACCCACGGGCGGGAGTGGAAGCTCCTACAATGAGCAGTTCTTC. It yields the protein CASRPTGGSGSSYNEQFF. V is TRBV11-2 and J is TRBJ2-1, with TRBD2 matching 7 bases. V shed 6 bases and J 0 bases; nucleotides not matched to a gene: 14. The germline gives CDR1 SGHAT, CDR2 FQNNGV. CDR3 length: 18 amino acids.

The rearrangement uses TRBV11-2 and TRBJ1-1; unclear D gene. V lost 0 bases, J lost 1 base, and 6 bases lay in between. The germline CDR1 and CDR2 sequences are SGHAT and FQNNGV. The length of the CDR3 is 14 residues. CDR3 in amino acids: CASSLESSNTEAFF. The CDR3 DNA sequence: TGTGCCAGCAGCTTAGAGAGCTCGAACACTGAAGCTTTCTTT.

This chain uses TRBV7-3 with TRBJ2-5; the D gene is possibly TRBD2 (5 bases). The CDR3 length is 13 residues. From germline, CDR1 is SGHTA and CDR2 FQGTGA. The V end lost 3 bases, the J end lost 3 bases, and 8 bases lay between the germline ends. The CDR3 spells CASSLLREETQYF. CDR3 in DNA: TGTGCCAGCAGCTTGCTGCGGGAAGAGACCCAGTACTTC. The entire variable domain, with the rest obtained from reference TRBV7-3 and TRBJ2-5, is as follows: GAGVSQTPSNKVTEKGKYVELRCDPISGHTALYWYRQSLGQGPEFLIYFQGTGAADDSGLPNDRFFAVRPEGSVSTLKIQRTERGDSAVYLCASSLLREETQYFGPGTRLLVL.

This clonotype came up a few times. J is TRBJ2-2 and V is TRBV7-2; 10 nucleotides line up with TRBD2. With 0 bases clipped from V and 3 bases from J, the junction kept 7 bases outside the gene matches. Per the germline V gene, CDR1 is SGHTA and CDR2 is FQGNSA. CDR3 size: 18 residues. The CDR3 region is CASSLAPQRGGYTGELFF. The CDR3 DNA is TGTGCCAGCAGCTTAGCCCCGCAGCGGGGGGGTTACACCGGGGAGCTGTTTTTT.